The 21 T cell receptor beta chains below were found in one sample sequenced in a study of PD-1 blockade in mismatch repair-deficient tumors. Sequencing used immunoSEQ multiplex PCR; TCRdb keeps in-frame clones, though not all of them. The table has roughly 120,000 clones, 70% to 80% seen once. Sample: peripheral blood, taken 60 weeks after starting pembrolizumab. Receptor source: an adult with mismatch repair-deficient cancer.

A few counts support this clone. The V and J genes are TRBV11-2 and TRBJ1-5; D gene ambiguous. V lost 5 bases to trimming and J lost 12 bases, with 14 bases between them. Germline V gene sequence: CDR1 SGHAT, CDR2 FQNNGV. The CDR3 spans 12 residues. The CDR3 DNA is TGTGCCAGCAGCGACTTTGGGCGAGTCCAGCATTTT. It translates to CASSDFGRVQHF.

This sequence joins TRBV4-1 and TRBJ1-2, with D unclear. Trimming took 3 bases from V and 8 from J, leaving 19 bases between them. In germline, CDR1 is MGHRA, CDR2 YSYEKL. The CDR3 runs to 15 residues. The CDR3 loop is CASSHSVGPFGGYTF. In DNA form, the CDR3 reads TGCGCCAGCAGCCATTCGGTGGGCCCTTTTGGCGGCTACACCTTC.

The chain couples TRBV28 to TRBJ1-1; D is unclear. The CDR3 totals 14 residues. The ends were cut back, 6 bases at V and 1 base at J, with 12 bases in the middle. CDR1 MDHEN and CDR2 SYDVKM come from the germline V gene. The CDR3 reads CASRPPRGNTEAFF. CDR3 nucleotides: TGTGCCAGCAGACCCCCACGGGGGAACACTGAAGCTTTCTTT.

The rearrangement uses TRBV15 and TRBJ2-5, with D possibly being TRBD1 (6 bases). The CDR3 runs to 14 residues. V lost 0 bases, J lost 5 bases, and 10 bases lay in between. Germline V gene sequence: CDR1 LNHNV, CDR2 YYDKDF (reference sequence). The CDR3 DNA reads TGTGCCACCAGCAGAGAGCGACAGGAGGAGACCCAGTACTTC. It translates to CATSRERQEETQYF. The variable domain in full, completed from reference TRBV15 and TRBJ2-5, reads DAMVIQNPRYQVTQFGKPVTLSCSQTLNHNVMYWYQQKSSQAPKLLFHYYDKDFNNEADTPDNFQSRRPNTSFCFLDIRSPGLGDTAMYLCATSRERQEETQYFGPGTRLLVL.

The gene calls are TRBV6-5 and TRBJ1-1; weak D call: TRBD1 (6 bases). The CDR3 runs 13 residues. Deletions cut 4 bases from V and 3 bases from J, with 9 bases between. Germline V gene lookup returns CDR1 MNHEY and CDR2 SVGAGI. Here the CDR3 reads CASSLGQYTEAFF. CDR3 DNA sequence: TGTGCCAGCAGTTTGGGACAATACACTGAAGCTTTCTTT.

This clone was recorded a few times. The CDR3 bases are TGTGCCAGCAGCCCCGGGACAGGGTGGTACTACACCTTC. As protein: CASSPGTGWYYTF. This chain joins TRBV9 and TRBJ1-2, with TRBD1 matching over 9 bases. The CDR3 has 13 residues. Trimming took 4 bases from V and 10 from J; bases not matched to a gene: 8. Germline assignment: CDR1 SGDLS and CDR2 YYNGEE.

Written as DNA, the CDR3 is TGTGCCAGCAGTCCCCAGGAGGGCCCCACAGATACGCAGTATTTT. This encodes CASSPQEGPTDTQYF. The chain combines TRBV27 with TRBJ2-3; D may be TRBD2 (6 bases). CDR1 MNHEY and CDR2 SMNVEV come from the germline V gene (reference sequence). V was trimmed by 5 bases and J by 2 bases, leaving 14 bases between them. CDR3 length: 15 residues.

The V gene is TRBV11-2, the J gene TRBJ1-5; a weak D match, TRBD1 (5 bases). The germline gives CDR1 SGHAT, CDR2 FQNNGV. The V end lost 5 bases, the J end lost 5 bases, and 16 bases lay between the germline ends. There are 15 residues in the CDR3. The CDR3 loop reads CASSQDTLSDQPQHF. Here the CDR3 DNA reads TGTGCCAGCAGCCAGGACACCCTCTCGGATCAGCCCCAGCATTTT.

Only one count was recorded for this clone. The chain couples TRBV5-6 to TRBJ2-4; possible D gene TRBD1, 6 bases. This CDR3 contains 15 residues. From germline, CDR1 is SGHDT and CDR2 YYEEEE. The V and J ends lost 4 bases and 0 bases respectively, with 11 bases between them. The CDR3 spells CASSLAGVAKNIQYF. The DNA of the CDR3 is TGTGCCAGCAGCCTGGCAGGGGTAGCCAAAAACATTCAGTACTTC.

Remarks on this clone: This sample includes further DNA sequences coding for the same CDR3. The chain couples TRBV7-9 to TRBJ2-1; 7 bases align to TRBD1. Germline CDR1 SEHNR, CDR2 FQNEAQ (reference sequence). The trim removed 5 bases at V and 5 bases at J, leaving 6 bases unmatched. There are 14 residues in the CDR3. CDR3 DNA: TGTGCCAGCAGCCTAACTACAGGGGACAATGAGCAGTTCTTC. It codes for CASSLTTGDNEQFF.

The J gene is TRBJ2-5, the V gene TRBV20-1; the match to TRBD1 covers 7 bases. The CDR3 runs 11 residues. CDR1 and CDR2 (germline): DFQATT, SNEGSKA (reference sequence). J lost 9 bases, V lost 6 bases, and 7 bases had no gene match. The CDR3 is CSAQGQGAQYF. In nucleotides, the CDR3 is TGCAGTGCGCAGGGTCAGGGGGCCCAGTACTTC.

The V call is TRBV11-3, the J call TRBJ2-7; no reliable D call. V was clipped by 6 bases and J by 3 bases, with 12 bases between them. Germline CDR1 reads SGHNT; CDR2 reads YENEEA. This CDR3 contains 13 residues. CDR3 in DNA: TGTGCCAGCAGGGCGGTTGTTGTCTACGAGCAGTACTTC. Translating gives CASRAVVVYEQYF.

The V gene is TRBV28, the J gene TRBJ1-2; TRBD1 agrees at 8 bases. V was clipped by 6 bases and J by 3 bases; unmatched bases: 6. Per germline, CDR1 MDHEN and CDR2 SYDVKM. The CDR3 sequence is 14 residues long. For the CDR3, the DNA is TGTGCCAGCAGCCAATTGGGACAGGACTATGGCTACACCTTC. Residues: CASSQLGQDYGYTF.

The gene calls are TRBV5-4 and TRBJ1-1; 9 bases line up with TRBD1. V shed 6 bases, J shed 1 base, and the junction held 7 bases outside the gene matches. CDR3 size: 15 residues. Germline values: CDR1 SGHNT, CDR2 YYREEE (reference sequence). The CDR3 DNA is TGTGCCAGCAATACAGGGGGCGCGGGGAACACTGAAGCTTTCTTT. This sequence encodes CASNTGGAGNTEAFF. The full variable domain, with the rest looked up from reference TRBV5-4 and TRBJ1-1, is ETGVTQSPTHLIKTRGQQVTLRCSSQSGHNTVSWYQQALGQGPQFIFQYYREEENGRGNFPPRFSGLQFPNYSSELNVNALELDDSALYLCASNTGGAGNTEAFFGQGTRLTVV.

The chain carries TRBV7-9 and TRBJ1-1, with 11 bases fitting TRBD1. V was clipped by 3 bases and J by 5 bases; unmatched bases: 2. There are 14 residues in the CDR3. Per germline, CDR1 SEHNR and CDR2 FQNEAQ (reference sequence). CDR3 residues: CASSFGQGATEAFF. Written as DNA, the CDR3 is TGTGCCAGCAGCTTTGGACAGGGGGCGACTGAAGCTTTCTTT.

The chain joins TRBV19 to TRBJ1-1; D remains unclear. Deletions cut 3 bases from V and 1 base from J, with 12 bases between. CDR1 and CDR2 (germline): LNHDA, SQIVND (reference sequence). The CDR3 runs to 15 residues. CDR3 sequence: CASSIHDTANTEAFF. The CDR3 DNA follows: TGTGCCAGTAGTATTCACGACACCGCGAACACTGAAGCTTTCTTT.

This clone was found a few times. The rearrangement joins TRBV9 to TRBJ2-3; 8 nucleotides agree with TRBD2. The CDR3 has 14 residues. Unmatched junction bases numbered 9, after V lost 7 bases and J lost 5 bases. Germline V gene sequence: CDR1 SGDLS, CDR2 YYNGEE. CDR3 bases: TGTGCCAGCGGCCAGCGGGAGATCGTAGATACGCAGTATTTT. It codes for CASGQREIVDTQYF.

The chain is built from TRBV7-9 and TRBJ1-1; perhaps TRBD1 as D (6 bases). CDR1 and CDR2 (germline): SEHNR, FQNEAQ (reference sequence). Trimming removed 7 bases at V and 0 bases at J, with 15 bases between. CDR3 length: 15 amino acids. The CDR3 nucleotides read TGTGCCAGCAACGCTCTACAGGGATTGAACACTGAAGCTTTCTTT. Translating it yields CASNALQGLNTEAFF.

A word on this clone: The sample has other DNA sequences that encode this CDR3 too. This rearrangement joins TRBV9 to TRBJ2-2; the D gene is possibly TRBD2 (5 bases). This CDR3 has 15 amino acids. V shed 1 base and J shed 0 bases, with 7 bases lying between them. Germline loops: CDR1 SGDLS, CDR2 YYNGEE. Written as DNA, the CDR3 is TGTGCCAGCAGCGTACGGGGAGCGAACACCGGGGAGCTGTTTTTT. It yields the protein CASSVRGANTGELFF.

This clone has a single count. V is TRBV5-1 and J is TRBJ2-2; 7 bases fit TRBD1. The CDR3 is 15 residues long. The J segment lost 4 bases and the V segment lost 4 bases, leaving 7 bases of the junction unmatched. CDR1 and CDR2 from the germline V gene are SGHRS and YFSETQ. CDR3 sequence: CASSARQGGTGELFF. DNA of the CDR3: TGCGCCAGCAGCGCCAGACAGGGCGGCACCGGGGAGCTGTTTTTT.

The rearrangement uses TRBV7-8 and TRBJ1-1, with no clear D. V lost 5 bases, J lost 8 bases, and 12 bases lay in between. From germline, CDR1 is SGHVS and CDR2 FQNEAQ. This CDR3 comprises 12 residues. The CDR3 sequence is CASSPLDGEAFF. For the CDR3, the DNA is TGTGCCAGCAGCCCACTGGACGGAGAAGCTTTCTTT.